Following are 20 T cell receptor beta chains from one sample sequenced in a study of low-dose radiotherapy and immunotherapy resistance in tumors. TRAV- and TRBV-specific primers, spanning alpha and beta chains, primed first-strand cDNA. A constant-region primer paired with the V-primer adapter amplified TCRs over about 20 PCR cycles. A single record per CDR3 protein comes from TCRdb applying MiXCR to the reads. Counted here are roughly 30,000 distinct CDR3 sequences, about 53% occurring once; the ten biggest clones make up roughly 5.8%. Time point here: after trial treatment. Treatment of the sample: LDRT plus nivolumab, ipilimumab, low-dose cyclophosphamide and aspirin (RACIN trial). The source material was PBMCs, sampled after low-dose radiotherapy plus immunotherapy. The receptors were sampled from a male donor with gallbladder cancer.

The V and J genes are TRBV7-2 and TRBJ1-4, with 8 bases fitting TRBD1. Germline assignment: CDR1 SGHTA and CDR2 FQGNSA. The trim removed 5 bases at V and 7 bases at J, leaving 6 bases unmatched. The CDR3 runs 14 residues. The CDR3 reads CASSQGARSEKLFF. CDR3 nucleotides: TGTGCCAGCAGCCAGGGGGCGCGAAGTGAAAAACTGTTTTTT.

This clonotype is medium-sized. The chain joins TRBV28 to TRBJ2-2; 14 positions agree with TRBD2. Germline V gene data show CDR1 as MDHEN and CDR2 as SYDVKM. CDR3 length: 17 amino acids. Trimming took 6 bases from V and 7 from J; bases not matched to a gene: 10. The CDR3 nucleotides are TGTGCCAGCAGGCCGAGACTAGCGGGAGGGCCAGACGGGGAGCTGTTTTTT. Its translation is CASRPRLAGGPDGELFF.

Many counts were recorded for this clonotype. V gene TRBV7-2 combines with J gene TRBJ2-5; 8 bases map to TRBD2. Trimming took 0 bases from V and 5 from J; bases not matched to a gene: 11. The V gene's germline CDR1 is SGHTA and CDR2 FQGNSA. The CDR3 is 17 amino acids. CDR3 DNA sequence: TGTGCCAGCAGCTTAGCGCAGGGGCGGGGGGTTTATGAGACCCAGTACTTC. It codes for CASSLAQGRGVYETQYF.

V is TRBV20-1 and J is TRBJ1-6; 7 bases are a match to TRBD1. Germline-derived CDR1 and CDR2 are DFQATT and SNEGSKA (reference sequence). The CDR3 has 13 residues. Unmatched junction bases numbered 6, after V lost 6 bases and J lost 7 bases. CDR3 DNA sequence: TGCAGTGCGGGGGACAGCCCCAATTCACCCCTCCACTTT. Translating it yields CSAGDSPNSPLHF.

This clonotype was observed at least ten times. V is TRBV6-2 or TRBV6-3 and J is TRBJ1-6; 10 positions agree with TRBD1. Germline trimming cut 5 bases from V and 9 bases from J; bases unmatched to any gene: 7. Germline CDR1 is MNHEY and CDR2 is SVGEGT. The CDR3 has 15 residues. CDR3 sequence (DNA): TGTGCCAGCAGTACCGCCGGGACAGGGGTTTCACCCCTCCACTTT. The encoded protein is CASSTAGTGVSPLHF.

This clonotype was detected a few times. V and J are TRBV2 and TRBJ1-2; a possible D gene is TRBD1 (5 bases). CDR3 size: 15 residues. Germline V gene sequence: CDR1 SNHLY, CDR2 FYNNEI. Trimming shortened V by 0 bases and J by 8 bases, and 16 bases separated the two germline ends. The CDR3 nucleotides are TGTGCCAGCAGTGAAGCGCGAGGGGAGTTTCGCGGCTACACCTTC. Its protein is CASSEARGEFRGYTF.

The genes are TRBV29-1 and TRBJ2-7; D gene ambiguous. Germline assignment: CDR1 SQVTM and CDR2 ANQGSEA. The ends were cut back, 3 bases at V and 2 bases at J, with 14 bases in the middle. The CDR3 consists of 14 residues. The CDR3 here is CSVDTPGGTYEQYF. In DNA, the CDR3 is TGCAGCGTTGACACCCCGGGCGGAACCTACGAGCAGTACTTC.

In this sample, this clonotype turned up once. A junction end diverges from the germline sequence, so it may reflect a read error. This chain links TRBV28 with TRBJ1-6; D not resolved. This CDR3 is 15 amino acids long. The germline V gene encodes CDR1 MDHEN and CDR2 SYDVKM. The CDR3 bases are TGTGCCACCAGTGACTACACAAGAGAAAATTCACCCCTCCACTTT. This gives the protein CATSDYTRENSPLHF. Variable domain in full (rest from reference TRBV28 and TRBJ1-6): DVKVTQSSRYLVKRTGEKVFLECVQDMDHENMFWYRQDPGLGLRLIYFSYDVKMKEKGDIPEGYSVSREKKERFSLILESASTNQTSMYLCATSDYTRENSPLHFGNGTRLTVT.

This clonotype was seen once. V is TRBV13 and J is TRBJ2-2, with D possibly TRBD2 on 5 matching bases. This CDR3 comprises 16 residues. CDR1 is PRHDT and CDR2 is FYEKMQ in the germline V gene (reference sequence). Trimming stripped 4 bases from V and 0 bases from J, with 12 bases between. The CDR3 region is CASSSPMGANTGELFF. In DNA form, the CDR3 reads TGTGCCAGCAGCTCCCCTATGGGAGCGAACACCGGGGAGCTGTTTTTT.

J is TRBJ2-5 and V is TRBV29-1, with a weak D call TRBD1 (5 bases). Germline values: CDR1 SQVTM, CDR2 ANQGSEA. The CDR3 has 13 residues. V shed 7 bases and J shed 2 bases, with 14 bases lying between them. The CDR3 DNA reads as TGCAGCGCCCTAAGACAGCTACAAGAGACCCAGTACTTC. Amino acid sequence: CSALRQLQETQYF. Combining the CDR3 with reference TRBV29-1 and TRBJ2-5 gives the whole variable domain SAVISQKPSRDICQRGTSLTIQCQVDSQVTMMFWYRQQPGQSLTLIATANQGSEATYESGFVIDKFPISRPNLTFSTLTVSNMSPEDSSIYLCSALRQLQETQYFGPGTRLLVL.

This chain links TRBV19 with TRBJ2-3; maybe TRBD2 (7 bases). The CDR3 consists of 15 residues. The germline V and J ends were trimmed by 5 bases and 2 bases, with 14 bases remaining between them. Germline V gene data show CDR1 as LNHDA and CDR2 as SQIVND (reference sequence). The CDR3 loop reads CASSPGGPTTDTQYF. The CDR3 DNA reads TGTGCCAGTAGTCCGGGGGGCCCAACCACAGATACGCAGTATTTT.

Details on this clonotype: A far bigger clonotype differs at one base, so this is likely a read error. This chain links TRBV7-9 with TRBJ2-7; no clear D. Germline-derived CDR1 and CDR2 are SEHNR and FQNEAQ (reference sequence). CDR3 size: 14 residues. The ends were cut back, 8 bases at V and 0 bases at J, with 14 bases in the middle. The CDR3 reads CASRPSNPSYEQYF. The CDR3 bases are TGTGCCAGCCGACCTTCCAACCCCTCCTACGAGCAGTACTTC.

The gene calls are TRBV28 and TRBJ1-1; D not certain. The CDR3 loop spans 11 amino acids. Germline V lookup: CDR1 MDHEN, CDR2 SYDVKM. Trimming pared 7 bases from V and 2 bases from J, leaving 5 bases between. CDR3 amino acids: CASKGNTEAFF. DNA for the CDR3: TGTGCCAGCAAGGGAAACACTGAAGCTTTCTTT.

The chain combines TRBV6-5 with TRBJ2-1; the D call may be TRBD1 or TRBD2 (7 bases each). Germline V lookup: CDR1 MNHEY, CDR2 SVGAGI. CDR3 size: 15 residues. With 5 bases removed from V and 3 bases from J, the gap between germline ends came to 14 bases. DNA of the CDR3: TGTGCCAGCAGTCATGACAGGGACTACTACAATGAGCAGTTCTTC. Its protein is CASSHDRDYYNEQFF.

The table lists this clonotype with many counts. V gene TRBV5-1 combines with J gene TRBJ1-5, with D perhaps matching TRBD1 (5 bases). The V end was cut by 0 bases, the J end by 2 bases, with 12 bases between. Germline V gene sequence: CDR1 SGHRS, CDR2 YFSETQ. The CDR3 loop spans 16 amino acids. The chain's CDR3 is CASSLGGGGGNQPQHF. The CDR3 DNA is TGCGCCAGCAGCTTGGGGGGGGGGGGGGGCAATCAGCCCCAGCATTTT.

The chain carries TRBV24-1 and TRBJ1-1; D is uncertain. CDR1 and CDR2 (germline): KGHDR, SFDVKD. The CDR3 sequence is 12 residues long. The V end was cut by 3 bases, the J end by 10 bases, with 11 bases between. The CDR3 sequence: CATSDVVGLAFF. CDR3 in DNA: TGTGCCACCAGTGATGTCGTAGGATTAGCTTTCTTT.

The chain is built from TRBV2 and TRBJ2-5; 11 bases are a match to TRBD2. The CDR3 contains 15 residues. Germline V gene lookup returns CDR1 SNHLY and CDR2 FYNNEI. V trimming: 4 bases; J trimming: 2 bases; junction bases outside the gene matches: 3. CDR3 protein: CASSAGTSGQETQYF. CDR3 sequence (DNA): TGTGCCAGCAGTGCCGGGACTAGCGGACAAGAGACCCAGTACTTC. The full variable domain, in which reference TRBV2 and TRBJ2-5 provide the parts outside the CDR3, is EPEVTQTPSHQVTQMGQEVILRCVPISNHLYFYWYRQILGQKVEFLVSFYNNEISEKSEIFDDQFSVERPDGSNFTLKIRSTKLEDSAMYFCASSAGTSGQETQYFGPGTRLLVL.

This clonotype was recorded once. This rearrangement joins TRBV20-1 to TRBJ2-1; 9 nucleotides agree with TRBD2. Germline CDR1 DFQATT, CDR2 SNEGSKA (reference sequence). This CDR3 is 20 amino acids long. J lost 3 bases, V lost 2 bases, and 20 bases had no gene match. CDR3 residues: CSARPLIAGEPLSGYNEQFF. As DNA, the CDR3 is TGCAGTGCTAGACCCCTGATAGCGGGAGAGCCCCTTTCGGGCTACAATGAGCAGTTCTTC.

This rearrangement joins TRBV11-1 to TRBJ2-1; D perhaps matches TRBD1 (5 bases). The CDR3 loop spans 13 amino acids. Germline CDR1 reads SGHAT; CDR2 reads FQDESV (reference sequence). V was clipped by 4 bases and J by 5 bases, with 9 bases between them. CDR3 in DNA: TGTGCCAGCAGCTGGCAGGGTAACAATGAGCAGTTCTTC. Translation gives CASSWQGNNEQFF.

The V and J genes are TRBV19 and TRBJ1-1; D unclear. This CDR3 has 14 amino acids. V lost 5 bases to trimming and J lost 1 base, with 11 bases between them. Germline lookup yields CDR1 LNHDA and CDR2 SQIVND (reference sequence). The CDR3 here is CASSVSNPNTEAFF. CDR3 bases: TGTGCCAGTAGTGTCAGTAACCCGAACACTGAAGCTTTCTTT.